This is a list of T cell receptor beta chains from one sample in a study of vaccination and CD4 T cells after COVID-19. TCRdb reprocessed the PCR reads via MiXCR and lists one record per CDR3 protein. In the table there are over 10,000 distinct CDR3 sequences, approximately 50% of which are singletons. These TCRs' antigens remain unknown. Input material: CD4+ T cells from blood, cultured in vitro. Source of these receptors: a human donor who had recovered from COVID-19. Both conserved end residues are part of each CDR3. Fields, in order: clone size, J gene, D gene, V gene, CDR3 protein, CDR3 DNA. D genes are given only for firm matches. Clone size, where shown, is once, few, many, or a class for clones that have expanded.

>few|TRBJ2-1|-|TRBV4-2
CASSQEVASYNEQFF
TGTGCCAGCAGCCAAGAGGTCGCCTCCTACAATGAGCAGTTCTTC
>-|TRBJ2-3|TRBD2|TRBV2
CASKRTSGRSDTQYF
TGTGCCAGCAAGAGGACTAGCGGGAGATCGGATACGCAGTATTTT
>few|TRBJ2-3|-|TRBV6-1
CASSGAVGITDTQYF
TGTGCCAGCAGTGGGGCGGTTGGGATCACAGATACGCAGTATTTT
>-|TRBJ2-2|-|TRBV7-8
CASSPLGTGELFF
TGTGCCAGCAGCCCCTTGGGCACCGGGGAGCTGTTTTTT
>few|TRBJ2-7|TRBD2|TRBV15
CATRWASGGNEQYF
TGTGCCACCAGATGGGCTAGCGGAGGCAACGAGCAGTACTTC
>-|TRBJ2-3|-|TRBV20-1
CSASARGGYRTDTQYF
TGCAGTGCTAGCGCCCGGGGAGGTTATCGCACAGATACGCAGTATTTT
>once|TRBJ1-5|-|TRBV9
CASSVEVLGNQPQHF
TGTGCCAGCAGCGTAGAGGTTTTAGGCAATCAGCCCCAGCATTTT
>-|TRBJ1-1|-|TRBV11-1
CASSLAGVPMNTEAFF
TGTGCCAGCAGCTTAGCGGGGGTTCCTATGAACACTGAAGCTTTCTTT
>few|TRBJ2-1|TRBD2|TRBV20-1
CSARASGRDEQFF
TGCAGTGCTAGAGCGTCCGGGAGGGATGAGCAGTTCTTC
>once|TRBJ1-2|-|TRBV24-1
CATSDSESVAGYGYTF
TGTGCCACCAGTGATTCGGAATCGGTAGCGGGTTATGGCTACACCTTC
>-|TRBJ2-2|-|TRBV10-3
CAISARGEGELFF
TGTGCCATCAGCGCACGGGGTGAGGGGGAGCTGTTTTTT
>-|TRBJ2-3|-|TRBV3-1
CASSHRLNTQYF
TGTGCCAGCAGCCACCGGCTAAATACGCAGTATTTT
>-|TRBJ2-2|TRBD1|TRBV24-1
CATSDLTGGKTGELFF
TGTGCCACCAGTGATTTGACAGGGGGAAAAACCGGGGAGCTGTTTTTT
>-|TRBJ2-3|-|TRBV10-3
CAISESLGITDTQYF
TGTGCCATCAGTGAGTCTCTGGGGATAACAGATACGCAGTATTTT
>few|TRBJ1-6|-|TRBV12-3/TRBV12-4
CASSPGQNNSPLHF
TGTGCCAGCAGCCCCGGGCAGAATAATTCACCCCTCCACTTT
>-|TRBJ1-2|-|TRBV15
CATSRDRGDEDYTF
TGTGCCACCAGCAGAGATAGAGGAGACGAAGATTACACCTTC
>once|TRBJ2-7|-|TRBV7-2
CASSPRGSFGEQYF
TGTGCCAGCAGCCCGCGGGGTAGCTTCGGCGAGCAGTACTTC
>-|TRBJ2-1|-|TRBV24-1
CATSDGRAPYNEQFF
TGTGCCACCAGTGATGGCAGGGCCCCCTACAATGAGCAGTTCTTC
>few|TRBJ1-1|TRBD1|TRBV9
CASSSRQGATEAFF
TGTGCCAGCAGCTCTCGACAGGGGGCCACTGAAGCTTTCTTT
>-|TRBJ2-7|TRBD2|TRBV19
CASSIGGSTYHEQYF
TGTGCCAGTAGTATAGGCGGGAGTACGTACCACGAGCAGTACTTC
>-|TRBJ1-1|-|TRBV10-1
CASSPSTEFTEAFF
TGCGCCAGCAGTCCTTCCACGGAATTCACTGAAGCTTTCTTT
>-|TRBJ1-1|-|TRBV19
CASSIEVVRNTEAFF
TGTGCCAGTAGTATAGAAGTAGTCCGGAACACTGAAGCTTTCTTT
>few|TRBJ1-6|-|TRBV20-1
CSARTNRLQTSPLHF
TGCAGTGCTAGAACTAATCGGCTCCAGACATCACCCCTCCACTTT
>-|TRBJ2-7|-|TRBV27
CASLYEQYF
TGTGCCAGCCTCTACGAGCAGTACTTC
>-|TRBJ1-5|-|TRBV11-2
CASSFAGTDQPQHF
TGTGCCAGCAGCTTCGCCGGCACCGATCAGCCCCAGCATTTT
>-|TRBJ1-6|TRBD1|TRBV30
CAWSVVGRGLHSPLHF
TGTGCCTGGAGTGTAGTCGGCAGGGGGCTACATTCACCCCTCCACTTT